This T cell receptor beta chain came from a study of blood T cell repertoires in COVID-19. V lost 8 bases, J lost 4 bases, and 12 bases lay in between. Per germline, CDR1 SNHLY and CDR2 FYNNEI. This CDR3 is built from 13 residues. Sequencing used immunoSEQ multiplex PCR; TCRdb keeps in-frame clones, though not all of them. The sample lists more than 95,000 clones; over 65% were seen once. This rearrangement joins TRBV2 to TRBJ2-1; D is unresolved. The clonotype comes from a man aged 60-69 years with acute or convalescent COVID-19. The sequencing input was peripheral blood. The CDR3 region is CASCGAPYNEQFF. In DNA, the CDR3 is TGTGCCAGCTGCGGAGCGCCGTACAATGAGCAGTTCTTC.